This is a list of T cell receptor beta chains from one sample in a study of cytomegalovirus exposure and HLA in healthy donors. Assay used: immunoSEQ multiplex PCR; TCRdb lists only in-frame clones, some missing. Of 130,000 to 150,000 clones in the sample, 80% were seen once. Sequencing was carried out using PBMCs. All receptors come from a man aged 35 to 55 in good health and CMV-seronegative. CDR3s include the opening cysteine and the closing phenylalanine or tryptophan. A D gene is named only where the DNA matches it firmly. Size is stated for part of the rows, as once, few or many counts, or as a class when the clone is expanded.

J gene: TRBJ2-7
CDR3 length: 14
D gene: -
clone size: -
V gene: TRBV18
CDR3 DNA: TGTGCCAGCTCCGCGGGACCTTCGGGTTACGAGCAGTACTTC
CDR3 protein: CASSAGPSGYEQYF

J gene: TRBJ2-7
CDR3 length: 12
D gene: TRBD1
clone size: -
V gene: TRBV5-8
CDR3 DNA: TGTGCCAGCATCTCAAGGGGGCACGAGCAGTACTTC
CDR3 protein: CASISRGHEQYF

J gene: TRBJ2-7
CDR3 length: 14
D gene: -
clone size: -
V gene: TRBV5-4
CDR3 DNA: TGTGCCAGCAGCTTGGATGCGAGCTCCTACGAGCAGTACTTC
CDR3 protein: CASSLDASSYEQYF

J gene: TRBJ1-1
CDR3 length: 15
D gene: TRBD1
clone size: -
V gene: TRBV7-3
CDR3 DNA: TGTGCCAGCAGCTTAGTGGCAGGGGGGATCCCTGAAGCTTTCTTT
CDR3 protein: CASSLVAGGIPEAFF

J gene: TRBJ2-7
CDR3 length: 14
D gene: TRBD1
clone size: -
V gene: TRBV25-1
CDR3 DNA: TGTGCCAGCAGTGAATGGGGACAGGGGAGCGAGCAGTACTTC
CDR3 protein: CASSEWGQGSEQYF

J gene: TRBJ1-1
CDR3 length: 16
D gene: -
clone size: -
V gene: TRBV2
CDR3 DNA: TGTGCCAGCAGTGAAGCTTCGGGGAGAGCGAACACTGAAGCTTTCTTT
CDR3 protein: CASSEASGRANTEAFF

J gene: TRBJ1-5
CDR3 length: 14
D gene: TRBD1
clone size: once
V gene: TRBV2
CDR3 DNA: TGTGCCAGCAGTGAGGACAGGGCCAATCAGCCCCAGCATTTT
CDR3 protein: CASSEDRANQPQHF

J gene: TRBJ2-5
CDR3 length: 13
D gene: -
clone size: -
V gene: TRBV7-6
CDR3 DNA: TGTGCCAGCAGTCAGTCCTCCCAAGAGACCCAGTACTTC
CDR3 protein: CASSQSSQETQYF

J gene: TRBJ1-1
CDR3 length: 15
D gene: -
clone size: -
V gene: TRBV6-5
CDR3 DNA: TGTGCCAGCAGTCCTCCACGTGGGGGGTACACTGAAGCTTTCTTT
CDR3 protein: CASSPPRGGYTEAFF

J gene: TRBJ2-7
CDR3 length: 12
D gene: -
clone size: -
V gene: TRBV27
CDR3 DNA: TGTGCCAGCAGGGGGGGTTCCTACGAGCAGTACTTC
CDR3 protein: CASRGGSYEQYF

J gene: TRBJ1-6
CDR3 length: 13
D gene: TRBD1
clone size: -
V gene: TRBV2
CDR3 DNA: TGTGCCAGCAGGGACAGGTATAATTCACCCCTCCACTTT
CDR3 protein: CASRDRYNSPLHF

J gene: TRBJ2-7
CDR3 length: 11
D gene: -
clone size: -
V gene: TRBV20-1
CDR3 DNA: TGCAGTGCTAGAGATGCTAACGAGCAGTACTTC
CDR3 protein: CSARDANEQYF

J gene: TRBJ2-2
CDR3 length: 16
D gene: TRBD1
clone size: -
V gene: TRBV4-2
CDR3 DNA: TGTGCCAGCAGCCAAGCTGAGACAGGGGGTTTAGGGGAGCTGTTTTTT
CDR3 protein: CASSQAETGGLGELFF

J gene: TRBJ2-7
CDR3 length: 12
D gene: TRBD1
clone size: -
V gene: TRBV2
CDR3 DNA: TGTGCCAGAGAGGACAGGGCGGGCGAGCAGTACTTC
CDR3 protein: CAREDRAGEQYF

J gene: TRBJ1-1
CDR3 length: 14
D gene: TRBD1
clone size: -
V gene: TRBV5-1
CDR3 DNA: TGCGCCAGCAGCCGGACAGGGGGCGCAACTGAAGCTTTCTTT
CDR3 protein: CASSRTGGATEAFF

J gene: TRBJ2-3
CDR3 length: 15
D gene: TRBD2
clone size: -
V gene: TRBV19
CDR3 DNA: TGTGCCAGTAGTTCTAGCGGGGCAAGGCGTGATACGCAGTATTTT
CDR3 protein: CASSSSGARRDTQYF

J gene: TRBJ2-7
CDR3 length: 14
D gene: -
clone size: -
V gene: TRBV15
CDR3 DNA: TGTGCCACCAGCGGACACCTAAGCTCCTACGAGCAGTACTTC
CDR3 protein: CATSGHLSSYEQYF

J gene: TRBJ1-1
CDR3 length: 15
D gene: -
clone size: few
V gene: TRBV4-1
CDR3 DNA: TGCGCCAGCAGCCAATGGAACAGGATGAACACTGAAGCTTTCTTT
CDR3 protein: CASSQWNRMNTEAFF

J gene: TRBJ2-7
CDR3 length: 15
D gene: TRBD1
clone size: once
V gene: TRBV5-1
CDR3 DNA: TGCGCCAGCAGCTTTGTGCAGGGGGCTTCCTACGAGCAGTACTTC
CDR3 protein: CASSFVQGASYEQYF

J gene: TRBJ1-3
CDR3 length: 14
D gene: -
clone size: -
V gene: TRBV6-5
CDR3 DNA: TGTGCCAGCAGTTACACTTTCGGTGGAAACACCATATATTTT
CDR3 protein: CASSYTFGGNTIYF

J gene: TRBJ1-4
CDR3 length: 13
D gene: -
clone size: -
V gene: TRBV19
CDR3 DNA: TGTGCCAGTAGTATCGCGGTTCCTGAAAAACTGTTTTTT
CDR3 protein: CASSIAVPEKLFF

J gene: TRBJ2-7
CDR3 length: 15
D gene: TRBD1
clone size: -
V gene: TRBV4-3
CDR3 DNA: TGCGCCAGCAGCCAAGATAGGGACAGTTCCTACGAGCAGTACTTC
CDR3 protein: CASSQDRDSSYEQYF

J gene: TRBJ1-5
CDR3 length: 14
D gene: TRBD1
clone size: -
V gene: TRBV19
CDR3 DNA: TGTGCCAGTAGTCTTGACAGGGGATATCAGCCCCAGCATTTT
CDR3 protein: CASSLDRGYQPQHF

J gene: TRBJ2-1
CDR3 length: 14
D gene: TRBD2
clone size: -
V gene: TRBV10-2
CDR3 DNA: TGCGCCAGCCACCAGCGGGGCACCTACAATGAGCAGTTCTTC
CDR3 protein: CASHQRGTYNEQFF

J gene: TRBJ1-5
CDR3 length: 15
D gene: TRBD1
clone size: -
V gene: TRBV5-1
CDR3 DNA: TGCGCCAGCAGCGAAACAGGGGGTTATGGTCAGCCCCAGCATTTT
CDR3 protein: CASSETGGYGQPQHF

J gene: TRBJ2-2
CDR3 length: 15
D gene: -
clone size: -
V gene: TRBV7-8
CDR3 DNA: TGTGCCAGCAGCTATGACAGACAGAACACCGGGGAGCTGTTTTTT
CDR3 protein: CASSYDRQNTGELFF

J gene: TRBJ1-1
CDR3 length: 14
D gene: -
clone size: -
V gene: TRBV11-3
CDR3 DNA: TGTGCCAGCAGCTTAAGAGGGTTTGGGGCTGAAGCTTTCTTT
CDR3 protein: CASSLRGFGAEAFF

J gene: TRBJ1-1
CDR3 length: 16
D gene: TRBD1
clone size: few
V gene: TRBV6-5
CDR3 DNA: TGTGCCAGCAGTTCCCTGGACAGGGGGCTCAACACTGAAGCTTTCTTT
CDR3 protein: CASSSLDRGLNTEAFF

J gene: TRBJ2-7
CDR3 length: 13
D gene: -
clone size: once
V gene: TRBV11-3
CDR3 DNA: TGTGCCAGCAGCTCCACGGGGATGTACGAGCAGTACTTC
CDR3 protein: CASSSTGMYEQYF

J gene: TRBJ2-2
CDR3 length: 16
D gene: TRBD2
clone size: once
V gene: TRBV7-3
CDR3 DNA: TGTGCCAGCAGCCCGCGAGTAGCGGGGAACACCGGGGAGCTGTTTTTT
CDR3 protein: CASSPRVAGNTGELFF

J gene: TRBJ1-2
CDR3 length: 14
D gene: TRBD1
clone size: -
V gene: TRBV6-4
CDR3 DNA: TGTGCCAGCTCCCCGGGACAGGGAGAATATGGCTACACCTTC
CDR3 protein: CASSPGQGEYGYTF